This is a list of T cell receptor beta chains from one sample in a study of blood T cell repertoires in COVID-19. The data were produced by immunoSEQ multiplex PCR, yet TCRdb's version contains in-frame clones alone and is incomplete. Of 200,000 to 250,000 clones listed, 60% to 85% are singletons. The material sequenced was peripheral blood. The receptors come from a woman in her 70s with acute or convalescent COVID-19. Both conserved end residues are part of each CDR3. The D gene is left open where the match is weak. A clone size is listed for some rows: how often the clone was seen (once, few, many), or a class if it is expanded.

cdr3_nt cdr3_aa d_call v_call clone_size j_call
TGTGCCAGCAGCCTTAGGGGGGGCGCAGAATACAATGAGCAGTTCTTC CASSLRGGAEYNEQFF NA TRBV7-9 NA TRBJ2-1
TGTGCCAGCAGCAACGAAATTACCGGGACTAGCGGCTCCTACGAGCAGTACTTC CASSNEITGTSGSYEQYF NA TRBV21-1 NA TRBJ2-7
TGTGCCAGCAGTGGAAGACTAGCGGCCTCCTACAATGAGCAGTTCTTC CASSGRLAASYNEQFF TRBD2 TRBV2 once TRBJ2-1
TGTGCCAGCAGCTTAGGAAACAGGGTGTATGCGGGAGGGCCGAATGAGCAGTTCTTC CASSLGNRVYAGGPNEQFF TRBD2 TRBV5-6 NA TRBJ2-1
TGTGCCAGCAGTTGGCCGGGGAGCACAGATACGCAGTATTTT CASSWPGSTDTQYF NA TRBV28 NA TRBJ2-3
TGTGCCAGCAGCGAGGGACTCCTGAACACTGAAGCTTTCTTT CASSEGLLNTEAFF NA TRBV11-2 NA TRBJ1-1
TGCGCCAGCAGCGCGACTAGCGGGCCGGGGAGCTCCTACGAGCAGTACTTC CASSATSGPGSSYEQYF TRBD2 TRBV5-1 NA TRBJ2-7
TGTGCCAGCAGTGAAGACAGGGGGTTGGACTATGGCTACACCTTC CASSEDRGLDYGYTF TRBD1 TRBV6-1 NA TRBJ1-2
TGTGCCACCAGCAGGGGACAGTCCCAAGAGACCCAGTACTTC CATSRGQSQETQYF TRBD1 TRBV15 NA TRBJ2-5
TGTGCCAGCAGCAACGGACAGGGGATTAACTATGGCTACACCTTC CASSNGQGINYGYTF TRBD1 TRBV7-2 few TRBJ1-2
TGTGCCACCGGGACTAGCGGGAGTAGGGATGAGCAGTTCTTC CATGTSGSRDEQFF TRBD2 TRBV10-3 NA TRBJ2-1
TGCGCCAGCAGTGACCCTTTCACCGGGGAGCTGTTTTTT CASSDPFTGELFF NA TRBV10-1 NA TRBJ2-2
TGTGCCAGCAGCAACGGACTAGCGGAGAACACCGGGGAGCTGTTTTTT CASSNGLAENTGELFF TRBD2 TRBV11-2 NA TRBJ2-2
TGTGCCAGCAGTTGGGGACAGGGGGCCTACGAGCAGTACTTC CASSWGQGAYEQYF TRBD1 TRBV27 few TRBJ2-7
TGTGCCAGTAGTATCGCAGGGGCTGACTACGAGCAGTACTTC CASSIAGADYEQYF NA TRBV19 NA TRBJ2-7
TGTGCCAGCAGCGCGGGTAGCGGGAGGGGACAAGAGACCCAGTACTTC CASSAGSGRGQETQYF TRBD2 TRBV6-2/TRBV6-3 NA TRBJ2-5
TGTGCCAGCAGTTCATCTAGCGGGAGGGCCGTAAATGAGCAGTTCTTC CASSSSSGRAVNEQFF TRBD2 TRBV28 NA TRBJ2-1
TGTGCCAGCAGTTCCCCCGACCGGACACCCTACACCTTC CASSSPDRTPYTF NA TRBV12-3/TRBV12-4 NA TRBJ1-2
TGTGCCAGCAGCTTAATGGCTGACAGAAAGTACTTC CASSLMADRKYF NA TRBV7-9 few TRBJ2-7
TGTGCCTGGAGTGAGACTAGCGGGGCTCCTTACGAGCAGTACTTC CAWSETSGAPYEQYF TRBD2 TRBV30 NA TRBJ2-7
TGTGCCATCAGCCCCTCGGACAGGGAAGTTGAAGCTTTCTTT CAISPSDREVEAFF TRBD1 TRBV10-3 few TRBJ1-1
TGTGCCAGCACCGGGACAACTAAGTACAATGAGCAGTTCTTC CASTGTTKYNEQFF NA TRBV2 NA TRBJ2-1
TGTGCCAGCAGCTTAAGCGGGAGCTCCTACGAGCAGTACTTC CASSLSGSSYEQYF TRBD2 TRBV7-2 once TRBJ2-7
TGTGCCAGCAGCTTAGGGGGCGGGAGTAGCTCCTACGAGCAGTACTTC CASSLGGGSSSYEQYF TRBD2 TRBV11-2 NA TRBJ2-7
TGTGCCAGCTCACCCCAGACAGGGGTGGAAGAGCAGTTCTTC CASSPQTGVEEQFF TRBD1 TRBV18 NA TRBJ2-1